This T cell receptor (beta chain) stems from a study of cytomegalovirus exposure and HLA in healthy donors. This CDR3 has 14 residues. Deletions cut 1 base from V and 2 bases from J, with 8 bases between. From germline, CDR1 is SGHTA and CDR2 FQGNSA. Primers for the PCR totalled 60 Vbeta and 13 Jbeta. Clones were sequenced by immunoSEQ multiplex PCR, and TCRdb holds only the in-frame ones, with some missing. Of around 230,000 clones in the sample, about 85% were seen once. Turning to this clone: The antigen remains undetermined.

Broader study findings: In vitro checks showed that a few CMV-associated chains really do target CMV antigens.

This rearrangement joins TRBV7-2 to TRBJ1-2; D perhaps matches TRBD1 (6 bases). The sequence was collected from a girl aged 2 to 9 in good health and CMV-seronegative. Sequencing was performed on PBMCs. The DNA of the CDR3 is TGTGCCAGCAGCTTAGAACAGGGAAACTATGGCTACACCTTC. This encodes CASSLEQGNYGYTF. Together with reference TRBV7-2 and TRBJ1-2, the CDR3 gives the full variable domain: GAGVSQSPSNKVTEKGKDVELRCDPISGHTALYWYRQSLGQGLEFLIYFQGNSAPDKSGLPSDRFSAERTGGSVSTLTIQRTQQEDSAVYLCASSLEQGNYGYTFGSGTRLTVV.